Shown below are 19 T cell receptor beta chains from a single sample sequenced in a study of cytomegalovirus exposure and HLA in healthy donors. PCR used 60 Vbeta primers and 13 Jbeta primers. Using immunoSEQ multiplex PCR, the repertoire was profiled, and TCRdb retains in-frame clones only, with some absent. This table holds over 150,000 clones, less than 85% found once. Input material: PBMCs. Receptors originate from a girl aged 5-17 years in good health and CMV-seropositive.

CDR3 amino acids: CASSIKTLGGMNTEAFF. CDR3 coding DNA: TGTGCCAGTAGTATTAAGACCCTCGGAGGCATGAACACTGAAGCTTTCTTT. The chain links TRBV19 to TRBJ1-1; D is uncertain. Germline-derived CDR1 and CDR2 are LNHDA and SQIVND (reference sequence). The CDR3 has 17 residues. V gave up 3 bases and J gave up 0 bases, with 17 bases separating them.

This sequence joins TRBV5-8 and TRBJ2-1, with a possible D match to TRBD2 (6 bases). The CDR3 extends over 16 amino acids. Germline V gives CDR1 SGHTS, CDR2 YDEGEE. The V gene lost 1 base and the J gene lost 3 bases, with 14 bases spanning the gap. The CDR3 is CASSLSVGGSYNEQFF. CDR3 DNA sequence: TGTGCCAGCAGCTTGTCGGTCGGGGGAAGCTACAATGAGCAGTTCTTC.

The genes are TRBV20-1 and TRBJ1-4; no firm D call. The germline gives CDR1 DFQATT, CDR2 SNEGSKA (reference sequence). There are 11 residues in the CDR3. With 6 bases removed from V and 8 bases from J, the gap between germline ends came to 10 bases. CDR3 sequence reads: CSAHIREKLFF. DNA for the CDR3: TGCAGTGCGCATATCAGAGAAAAACTGTTTTTT.

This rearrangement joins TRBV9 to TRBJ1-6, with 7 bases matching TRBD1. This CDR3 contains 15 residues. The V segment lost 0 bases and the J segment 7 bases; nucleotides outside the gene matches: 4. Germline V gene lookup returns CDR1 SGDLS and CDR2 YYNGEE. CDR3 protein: CASSVDGTANSPLHF. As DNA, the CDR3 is TGTGCCAGCAGCGTAGACGGGACAGCAAATTCACCCCTCCACTTT.

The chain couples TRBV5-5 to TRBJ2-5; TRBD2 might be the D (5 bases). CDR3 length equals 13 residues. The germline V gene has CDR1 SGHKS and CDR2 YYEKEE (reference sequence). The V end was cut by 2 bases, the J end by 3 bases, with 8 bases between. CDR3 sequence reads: CASSFGLEETQYF. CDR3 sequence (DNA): TGTGCCAGCAGCTTTGGACTGGAAGAGACCCAGTACTTC.

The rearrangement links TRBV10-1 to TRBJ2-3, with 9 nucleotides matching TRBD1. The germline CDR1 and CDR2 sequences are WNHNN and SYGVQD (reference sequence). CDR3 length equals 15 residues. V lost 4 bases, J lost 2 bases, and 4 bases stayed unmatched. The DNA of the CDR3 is TGCGCCAGCAGTGCCGGGACAGGGTCCACAGATACGCAGTATTTT. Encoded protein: CASSAGTGSTDTQYF.

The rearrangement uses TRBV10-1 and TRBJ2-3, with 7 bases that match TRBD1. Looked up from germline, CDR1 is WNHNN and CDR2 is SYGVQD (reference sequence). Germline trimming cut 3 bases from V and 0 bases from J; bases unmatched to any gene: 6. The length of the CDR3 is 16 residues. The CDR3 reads CASSEPTGFSTDTQYF. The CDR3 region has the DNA TGCGCCAGCAGTGAACCGACAGGGTTTAGCACAGATACGCAGTATTTT.

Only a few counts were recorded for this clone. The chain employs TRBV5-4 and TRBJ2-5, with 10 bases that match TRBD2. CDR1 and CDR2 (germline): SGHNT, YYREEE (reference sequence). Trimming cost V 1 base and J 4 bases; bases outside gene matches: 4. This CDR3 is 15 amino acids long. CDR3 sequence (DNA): TGTGCCAGCAGCTTGAGCGGGGGGGCAGGAGAGACCCAGTACTTC. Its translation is CASSLSGGAGETQYF.

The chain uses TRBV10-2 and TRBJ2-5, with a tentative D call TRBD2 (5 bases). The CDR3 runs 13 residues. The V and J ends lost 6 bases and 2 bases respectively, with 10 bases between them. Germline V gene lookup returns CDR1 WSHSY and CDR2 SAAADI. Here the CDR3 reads CASRRERQETQYF. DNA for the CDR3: TGCGCCAGCAGGAGGGAGAGACAAGAGACCCAGTACTTC.

The CDR3 spells CASSRGTGIYEQYF. Here the CDR3 DNA reads TGTGCCAGTAGTAGGGGAACAGGGATCTACGAGCAGTACTTC. The V call is TRBV19, the J call TRBJ2-7, with D possibly TRBD1 on 6 matching bases. The CDR3 is made up of 14 amino acids. Trimming took off 4 bases at V and 3 bases at J, with 13 bases between the two ends. Per germline, CDR1 LNHDA and CDR2 SQIVND (reference sequence). Full variable domain (missing parts from reference TRBV19 and TRBJ2-7): DGGITQSPKYLFRKEGQNVTLSCEQNLNHDAMYWYRQDPGQGLRLIYYSQIVNDFQKGDIAEGYSVSREKKESFPLTVTSAQKNPTAFYLCASSRGTGIYEQYFGPGTRLTVT.

The CDR3: CASSQQGPEKLFF. CDR3 coding DNA: TGTGCCAGCAGCCAACAGGGGCCTGAAAAACTGTTTTTT. The rearrangement joins TRBV7-9 to TRBJ1-4; TRBD1 matches at 7 bases. The CDR3 is 13 residues long. Germline CDR1 SEHNR, CDR2 FQNEAQ (reference sequence). The ends lost 5 bases at V and 7 bases at J; junction bases unmatched: 4. Filled out from reference TRBV7-9 and TRBJ1-4, the complete variable domain reads DTGVSQNPRHKITKRGQNVTFRCDPISEHNRLYWYRQTLGQGPEFLTYFQNEAQLEKSRLLSDRFSAERPKGSFSTLEIQRTEQGDSAMYLCASSQQGPEKLFFGSGTQLSVL.

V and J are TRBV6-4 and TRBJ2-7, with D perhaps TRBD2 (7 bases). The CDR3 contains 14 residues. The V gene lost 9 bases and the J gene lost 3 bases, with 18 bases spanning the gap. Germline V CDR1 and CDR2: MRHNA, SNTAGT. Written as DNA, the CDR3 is TGTGCCAGTGTGAAGGGGGAGGGTGGCTACGAGCAGTACTTC. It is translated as CASVKGEGGYEQYF.

The CDR3, as DNA: TGTGCCAGCAGCCCCCGGGGGGGCGAGCAGTACTTC. This codes for CASSPRGGEQYF. The chain employs TRBV7-9 and TRBJ2-7; 8 bases match TRBD2. After removal of 5 bases from V and 6 bases from J, the junction contained 3 bases not matched to a gene. CDR1 SEHNR and CDR2 FQNEAQ come from the germline V gene (reference sequence). CDR3 size: 12 residues.

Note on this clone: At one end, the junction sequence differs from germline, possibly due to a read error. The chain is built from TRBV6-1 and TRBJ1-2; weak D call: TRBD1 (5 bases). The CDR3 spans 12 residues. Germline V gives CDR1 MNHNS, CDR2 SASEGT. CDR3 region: CVSNGGSYGYTF. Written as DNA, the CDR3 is TGTGTCAGCAACGGGGGTTCCTATGGCTACACCTTC.

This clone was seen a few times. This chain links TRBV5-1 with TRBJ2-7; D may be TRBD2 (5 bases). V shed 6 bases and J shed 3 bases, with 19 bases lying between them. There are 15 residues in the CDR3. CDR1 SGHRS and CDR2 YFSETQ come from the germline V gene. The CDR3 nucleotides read TGCGCCAGCATCCTTGAACCCGGGAACAGCTACGAGCAGTACTTC. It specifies CASILEPGNSYEQYF.

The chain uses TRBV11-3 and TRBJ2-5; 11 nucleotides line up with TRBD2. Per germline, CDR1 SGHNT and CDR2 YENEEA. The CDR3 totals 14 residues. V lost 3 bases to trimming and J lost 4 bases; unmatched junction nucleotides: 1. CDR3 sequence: CASSFSGGAETQYF. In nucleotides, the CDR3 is TGTGCCAGCAGCTTTAGCGGGGGGGCAGAGACCCAGTACTTC. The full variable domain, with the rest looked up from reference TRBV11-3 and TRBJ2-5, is EAGVVQSPRYKIIEKKQPVAFWCNPISGHNTLYWYLQNLGQGPELLIRYENEEAVDDSQLPKDRFSAERLKGVDSTLKIQPAELGDSAVYLCASSFSGGAETQYFGPGTRLLVL.

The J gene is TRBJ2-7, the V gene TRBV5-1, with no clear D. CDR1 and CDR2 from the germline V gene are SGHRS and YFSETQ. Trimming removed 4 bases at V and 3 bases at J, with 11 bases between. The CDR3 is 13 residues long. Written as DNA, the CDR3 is TGCGCCAGCAGCCCCCGCGCCGGCTACGAGCAGTACTTC. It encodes CASSPRAGYEQYF.

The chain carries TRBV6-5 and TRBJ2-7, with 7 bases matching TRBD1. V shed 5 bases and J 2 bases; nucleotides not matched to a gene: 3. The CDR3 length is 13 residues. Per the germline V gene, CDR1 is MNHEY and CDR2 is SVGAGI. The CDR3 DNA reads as TGTGCCAGCAGTGGGGACAGTGCCTACGAGCAGTACTTC. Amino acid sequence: CASSGDSAYEQYF.

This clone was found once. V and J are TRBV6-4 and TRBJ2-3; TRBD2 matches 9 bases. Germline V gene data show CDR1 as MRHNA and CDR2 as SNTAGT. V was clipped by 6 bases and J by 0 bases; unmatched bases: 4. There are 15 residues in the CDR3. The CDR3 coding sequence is TGTGCCAGCAGGCAAAGCGGGGGGAGCACAGATACGCAGTATTTT. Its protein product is CASRQSGGSTDTQYF.